This TCR beta chain was captured in a study of shared clonotypes between healthy human individuals. Study as a whole: The study enrolled a couple of women and three men aged 18 to 49.

Around 30,000 T cell genomes, or approximately 190 ng DNA, went into the sorted-subset replicate PCRs. The data were produced by immunoSEQ multiplex PCR, yet TCRdb's version contains in-frame clones alone and is incomplete. This sample has 640,000 or so clones; 60% to 80% occur once, and the top ten carry 1.8%. Findings and caveats of the study: Generation probability values for non-shared clonotypes were lower than those for clonotypes shared by all four donors. Clonotype sharing across donors was expected to vary with sequencing depth.

V was pared by 4 bases and J by 3 bases, with 7 bases of the junction left unmatched. The CDR3 covers 15 residues. Looked up from germline, CDR1 is MGHRA and CDR2 is YSYEKL. This clone was counted once. Its antigen remains unknown. This sequence was found in a woman aged 25-40 years in good health. This rearrangement joins TRBV4-1 to TRBJ2-7, with TRBD1 identical over 9 bases. The sequenced material came from memory CD4+ T cells sorted from blood. Subset described: CD45RA-negative fraction. CDR3 region: CASSPWGQGLYEQYF. The CDR3 DNA is TGCGCCAGCAGCCCCTGGGGACAGGGTCTCTACGAGCAGTACTTC.